Listed below are T cell receptor beta chains from one sample, sequenced in a study of T cell responses to AZD1222 COVID-19 vaccine. Libraries were prepared by immunoSEQ multiplex PCR; TCRdb keeps only in-frame clonotypes and omits some of them. The sample contains approximately 83,000 clones, 75% to 95% of which appear only once. Here the sequenced sample was peripheral blood, taken on day 0 of MenACWY control vaccination. The receptors derive from an adult in good health. Both conserved end residues are part of each CDR3. The D gene is left open where the match is weak. Clone size, where shown, is once, few, many, or a class for clones that have expanded.

J gene	V gene	clone size	D gene	CDR3 DNA	CDR3 protein
TRBJ2-1	TRBV5-1	NA	NA	TGCGCCAGCAGCCAGCCGGGGGGCAGACCCTACAATGAGCAGTTCTTC	CASSQPGGRPYNEQFF
TRBJ2-3	TRBV5-8	few	TRBD2	TGTGCCAGCAGCTTGGGAACTAGCGGGCGCACAGATACGCAGTATTTT	CASSLGTSGRTDTQYF
TRBJ1-5	TRBV25-1	medium-sized	NA	TGTGCCAGCAGTGAGGTCGGGTCTCAGCCCCAGCATTTT	CASSEVGSQPQHF
TRBJ1-2	TRBV7-2	NA	NA	TGTGCCAGCAGCCCGGGGTGGGGCGAAGGGGATGGCTACACCTTC	CASSPGWGEGDGYTF
TRBJ2-1	TRBV5-1	NA	TRBD2	TGCGCCAGCAGCCCGGGACTAGCGAGGAATGAGCAGTTCTTC	CASSPGLARNEQFF
TRBJ2-7	TRBV5-1	NA	NA	TGCGCCAGCAGCTTTAATTTGGGCTACGAGCAGTACTTC	CASSFNLGYEQYF
TRBJ1-2	TRBV6-5	NA	NA	TGTGCCAGCAGTTACTTGGGGAACTATGGCTACACCTTC	CASSYLGNYGYTF
TRBJ1-2	TRBV3-1/TRBV3-2	NA	TRBD1	TGTGCCAGCAGCACTGGACAGGTTATCTATGGCTACACCTTC	CASSTGQVIYGYTF
TRBJ2-1	TRBV7-2	NA	TRBD1	TGTGCCAGCAGCCAGGGACAGGGAGGCTACAATGAGCAGTTCTTC	CASSQGQGGYNEQFF
TRBJ2-5	TRBV4-1	NA	TRBD2	TGCGCCAGCAGCCAAGGGACTAGCGGGAGAGGAGAGACCCAGTACTTC	CASSQGTSGRGETQYF
TRBJ2-3	TRBV5-6	medium-sized	TRBD1	TGTGCCAGCAGCTTGTTACGACAGGGTAGATATACGCAGTATTTT	CASSLLRQGRYTQYF
TRBJ2-5	TRBV27	few	NA	TGTGCCAGCAGTATAGCCCCCCGGGTTGAGACCCAGTACTTC	CASSIAPRVETQYF
TRBJ1-5	TRBV5-6	NA	NA	TGTGCCAGCAGCTTGGCCAGGGGAAATAGCAATCAGCCCCAGCATTTT	CASSLARGNSNQPQHF
TRBJ1-1	TRBV9	NA	NA	TGTGCCAGCAGCCCCCGCGACCGTTTAAAGGGCACTGAAGCTTTCTTT	CASSPRDRLKGTEAFF
TRBJ1-2	TRBV18	NA	NA	TGTGCCAGCTCACCAGAAGGGGTGGGGTATGGCTACACCTTC	CASSPEGVGYGYTF
TRBJ2-7	TRBV5-1	NA	NA	TGCGCCAGCAGCTTGAGCGTTGCCTCCTACGAGCAGTACTTC	CASSLSVASYEQYF
TRBJ1-2	TRBV30	NA	TRBD1	TGTGCCTGGATCATACGCGCAGGGGGCGCCGGCTATGGCTACACCTTC	CAWIIRAGGAGYGYTF
TRBJ2-6	TRBV7-3	NA	NA	TGTGCCAGCAGCTTCCGAGACTCTGGGGCCAACGTCCTGACTTTC	CASSFRDSGANVLTF
TRBJ2-1	TRBV11-2	NA	TRBD2	TGTGCCAGCAGCCGCGGGAGGGCCGGAAATGAGCAGTTCTTC	CASSRGRAGNEQFF
TRBJ1-5	TRBV5-5	NA	NA	TGTGCCAGCAGCTTGTCGTCCCAGGGCAATCAGCCCCAGCATTTT	CASSLSSQGNQPQHF
TRBJ2-5	TRBV19	NA	NA	TGTGCCAGTAGTATGACTACCCAAGAGACCCAGTACTTC	CASSMTTQETQYF
TRBJ1-5	TRBV29-1	NA	NA	TGCAGCGTACGGGATAGCAATCAGCCCCAGCATTTT	CSVRDSNQPQHF
TRBJ2-3	TRBV18	NA	TRBD1	TGTGCCAGCTCGCTTGGGACAGGGATCACAGATACGCAGTATTTT	CASSLGTGITDTQYF
TRBJ2-7	TRBV18	NA	NA	TGTGCCAGCTCACCTGGGGGGGCGACCTCCTACGAGCAGTACTTC	CASSPGGATSYEQYF
TRBJ1-5	TRBV14	NA	NA	TGTGCCAGCAGCCAAGGGAATCAGCCCCAGCATTTT	CASSQGNQPQHF
TRBJ1-2	TRBV12-3/TRBV12-4	NA	TRBD1	TGTGCCAGCACCCTGACAGGGGTCTATGGCTACACCTTC	CASTLTGVYGYTF
TRBJ2-3	TRBV27	NA	TRBD2	TGTGCCAGCAGTCAAGACGGACTAGCGGTTTTCACAGATACGCAGTATTTT	CASSQDGLAVFTDTQYF
TRBJ1-6	TRBV27	once	TRBD1	TGTGCCAGCAGTGAGGGACAGGGAGGTCCACCCCTCCACTTT	CASSEGQGGPPLHF
TRBJ1-1	TRBV11-2	NA	NA	TGTGCCAGCAGCCGAGACGGACTTGAAGCTTTCTTT	CASSRDGLEAFF
TRBJ2-7	TRBV18	NA	TRBD1	TGTGCCAGCTCACCGGGACAGGGTTTCGAGCAGTACTTC	CASSPGQGFEQYF
TRBJ2-7	TRBV9	NA	TRBD2	TGTGCCAGCAGAACCCCTAGCGGAGGCAACTCCTACGAGCAGTACTTC	CASRTPSGGNSYEQYF
TRBJ1-1	TRBV6-6	NA	NA	TGTGCCAGCAGTTCCTGGGAGCCGGGGACCAACACTGAAGCTTTCTTT	CASSSWEPGTNTEAFF
TRBJ2-1	TRBV18	NA	NA	TGTGCCAGCTCACCAAACAGGGCGGGTGAGCAGTTCTTC	CASSPNRAGEQFF
TRBJ2-5	TRBV19	few	NA	TGTGCCAGTAGTATAGGGACACAAGAGACCCAGTACTTC	CASSIGTQETQYF
TRBJ1-6	TRBV5-1	NA	NA	TGCGCCAGCAGCCCGACAATAGAGTCTGGGTCACCCCTCCACTTT	CASSPTIESGSPLHF
TRBJ2-1	TRBV3-1/TRBV3-2	NA	TRBD2	TGTGCCAGCAGCCTCACCAGGGGTAGCGGGAGCCACAATGAGCAGTTCTTC	CASSLTRGSGSHNEQFF
TRBJ2-3	TRBV21-1	NA	NA	TGTGCCAGCAGCCCTTCCCTCCAGCAGACAGATACGCAGTATTTT	CASSPSLQQTDTQYF
TRBJ2-1	TRBV11-2	NA	NA	TGTGCCAGCAGCTTAGGCCGCACCGATGAGCAGTTCTTC	CASSLGRTDEQFF
TRBJ2-1	TRBV27	once	TRBD1	TGTGCCAGCAGTTTCGGGACAGTGAATGAGCAGTTCTTC	CASSFGTVNEQFF
TRBJ1-4	TRBV10-2	NA	TRBD1	TGCGCCAGCAAAAGACAGGGGGCAACTAATGAAAAACTGTTTTTT	CASKRQGATNEKLFF
TRBJ1-2	TRBV7-9	NA	NA	TGTGCCAGCAGCTTAGAAAGCGCCTATGGCTACACCTTC	CASSLESAYGYTF
TRBJ2-3	TRBV7-7	NA	NA	TGTGCCAGCAGCTTAGAAGTACGGAGGGCCAGGGGCACAGATACGCAGTATTTT	CASSLEVRRARGTDTQYF
TRBJ2-1	TRBV10-1	NA	TRBD2	TGCGCCAGCAGTGACGGGAGGGCCGTCAATGAGCAGTTCTTC	CASSDGRAVNEQFF
TRBJ1-1	TRBV9	NA	TRBD1	TGTGCCAGCAGCGTGGAGGGGGCGGCCACTGAAGCTTTCTTT	CASSVEGAATEAFF
TRBJ2-1	TRBV7-2	NA	TRBD2	TGTGCCAGCAGCGCACTAGCGCGAGCCTCCTACAATGAGCAGTTCTTC	CASSALARASYNEQFF
TRBJ2-1	TRBV9	NA	NA	TGTGCCAGCAGCGTAGAAATAGAGCAGTTCTTC	CASSVEIEQFF
TRBJ1-3	TRBV18	NA	NA	TGTGCCAGCTCACCAATAAGGGTGGGGTACTCTGGAAACACCATATATTTT	CASSPIRVGYSGNTIYF
TRBJ1-1	TRBV6-6	NA	NA	TGTGCCAGCAGTTACTCGAGGGAGGGAATGATAGCTTTCTTT	CASSYSREGMIAFF
TRBJ2-2	TRBV6-4	NA	NA	TGTGCCAGCAGTAGCGGGAACACCGGGGAGCTGTTTTTT	CASSSGNTGELFF
TRBJ1-2	TRBV2	NA	NA	TGTGCCAGCAGTGAAGGAAGACAGTCCCCCGATGGCTACACCTTC	CASSEGRQSPDGYTF
TRBJ2-3	TRBV2	NA	TRBD1	TGTGCCAGACAGGGGCAGGGGGCAACAGATACGCAGTATTTT	CARQGQGATDTQYF
TRBJ2-1	TRBV6-5	NA	TRBD2	TGTGCCAGCAGCCTAATAGCGGGGTTTTACAATGAGCAGTTCTTC	CASSLIAGFYNEQFF
TRBJ2-2	TRBV10-3	NA	NA	TGTGCCATCAGTGAGTCACTAGACGGGGAGCTGTTTTTT	CAISESLDGELFF